Listed here are 9 T cell receptor beta chains from one sample, sequenced in a study of cytomegalovirus exposure and HLA in healthy donors. The PCR was carried out with 60 Vbeta primers and 13 Jbeta primers. Using immunoSEQ multiplex PCR, the repertoire was profiled, and TCRdb retains in-frame clones only, with some absent. Of around 220,000 clones listed, around 83% are singletons. The sequencing sample was made of PBMCs. Receptors were obtained from a girl aged 10-17 years in good health and CMV-seronegative.

The J gene is TRBJ2-1, the V gene TRBV19, with 10 bases identical to TRBD1. Germline V lookup: CDR1 LNHDA, CDR2 SQIVND (reference sequence). The CDR3 consists of 13 residues. V was clipped by 8 bases and J by 7 bases; unmatched bases: 5. CDR3 nucleotide sequence: TGTGCCAGTTCCGGGACAGGGGTTAATGAGCAGTTCTTC. Its protein is CASSGTGVNEQFF.

The gene calls are TRBV6-1 and TRBJ2-4; D unclear. This CDR3 spans 15 amino acids. Trimming removed 5 bases at V and 1 base at J, with 12 bases between. Germline values: CDR1 MNHNS, CDR2 SASEGT. CDR3 protein: CASSPNILAKNIQYF. Written as DNA, the CDR3 is TGTGCCAGCAGTCCCAATATACTGGCCAAAAACATTCAGTACTTC.

This sequence joins TRBV29-1 and TRBJ2-3, with a tentative D call TRBD2 (6 bases). Trimming stripped 5 bases from V and 6 bases from J, with 15 bases between. Germline V lookup: CDR1 SQVTM, CDR2 ANQGSEA. The CDR3 is 13 amino acids. The CDR3 loop is CSVRVSGPDTQYF. CDR3 DNA sequence: TGCAGCGTTCGTGTTAGCGGCCCGGATACGCAGTATTTT.

The chain recombines TRBV7-8 with TRBJ2-1; 7 bases map to TRBD2. The CDR3 covers 13 residues. Germline CDR1 SGHVS, CDR2 FQNEAQ. V gave up 1 base and J gave up 9 bases; unmatched junction bases: 3. The CDR3 sequence is CASSLGTSREQFF. The CDR3 bases are TGTGCCAGCAGCTTAGGGACTAGTCGTGAGCAGTTCTTC.

J is TRBJ2-1 and V is TRBV4-3, with TRBD2 identical over 10 bases. CDR3 length: 19 amino acids. Trimming removed 1 base from V and 0 bases from J; junction bases left unmatched: 9. Per germline, CDR1 LGHNA and CDR2 YSLEER. The CDR3 protein is CASSQVIAGGPSSYNEQFF. The CDR3 coding sequence is TGCGCCAGCAGCCAAGTAATAGCGGGGGGCCCTAGCTCCTACAATGAGCAGTTCTTC.

The chain couples TRBV7-2 to TRBJ2-3; D not certain. V lost 2 bases, J lost 1 base, and 4 bases lay in between. Germline V gene sequence: CDR1 SGHTA, CDR2 FQGNSA. The CDR3 is made up of 13 amino acids. CDR3: CASSLWRTDTQYF. The DNA for the CDR3 is TGTGCCAGCAGCTTATGGCGCACAGATACGCAGTATTTT.

The chain combines TRBV29-1 with TRBJ2-1; TRBD2 aligns across 9 bases. Germline trimming cut 7 bases from V and 8 bases from J; bases unmatched to any gene: 12. Germline-derived CDR1 and CDR2 are SQVTM and ANQGSEA. The CDR3 has 14 residues. The CDR3 DNA reads TGCAGCGCTGACCGGTCGGGACTAGCTCATGAGCAGTTCTTC. It is translated as CSADRSGLAHEQFF.

This sequence joins TRBV27 and TRBJ1-5, with D possibly matching TRBD1 (5 bases). Looked up from germline, CDR1 is MNHEY and CDR2 is SMNVEV (reference sequence). The CDR3 contains 13 residues. Trimming removed 6 bases at V and 3 bases at J, with 9 bases between. The CDR3 spells CASRRQYNQPQHF. The CDR3, as DNA: TGTGCCAGCAGGCGACAGTACAATCAGCCCCAGCATTTT.

The genes are TRBV5-6 and TRBJ2-3, with TRBD1 matching over 7 bases. The CDR3 length is 14 residues. Germline values: CDR1 SGHDT, CDR2 YYEEEE. V shed 4 bases, J shed 3 bases, and the junction held 5 bases outside the gene matches. This chain's CDR3 is CASSPETGTDTQYF. The DNA for the CDR3 is TGTGCCAGCAGCCCGGAGACAGGGACAGATACGCAGTATTTT.